A selection of T cell receptor beta chains follows, all from one sample in a study of blood T cells in healthy people across ages. Each CDR3 protein is one row after TCRdb ran MiXCR on the 5' RACE reads. The repertoire holds some 940,000 distinct CDR3 sequences, about 27% seen once, with about 9.4% in the top ten. A further study also used this sample, focusing on T cells of mothers and their children.

Sequencing used blood. These receptor sequences come from a woman between 40 and 55 years old in good health. The CDR3 runs from the conserved cysteine through the conserved F or W. A D gene is named only where the DNA matches it firmly. Where a row states a size, it is once, few, many or the class of an expanded clone; other rows omit it.

clone size: few; J gene: TRBJ1-1; D gene: TRBD1; V gene: TRBV12-3/TRBV12-4; CDR3 DNA: TGTGCCAGCACTCTTACAGGGGGTACTGAAGCTTTCTTT; CDR3 protein: CASTLTGGTEAFF
clone size: few; J gene: TRBJ2-3; D gene: .; V gene: TRBV27; CDR3 DNA: TGTGCCAGCAGCCCTGCTGTAGGGGCTGTATTTTATACGCAGTATTTT; CDR3 protein: CASSPAVGAVFYTQYF
clone size: .; J gene: TRBJ1-1; D gene: TRBD1; V gene: TRBV7-2; CDR3 DNA: TGTGCCAGCAGCTTAGGGACAGGGGGCGGGGGCACTGAAGCTTTCTTT; CDR3 protein: CASSLGTGGGGTEAFF
clone size: .; J gene: TRBJ1-1; D gene: TRBD1; V gene: TRBV6-5; CDR3 DNA: TGTGCCAGCAGAAACAGACAGGGTGGGGTGAACACTGAAGCTTTCTTT; CDR3 protein: CASRNRQGGVNTEAFF
clone size: once; J gene: TRBJ2-7; D gene: .; V gene: TRBV4-3; CDR3 DNA: TGCGTCAGCAGCCAGGAGACCTCCCTAACCTACGAGCAGTACTTC; CDR3 protein: CVSSQETSLTYEQYF
clone size: many; J gene: TRBJ1-2; D gene: .; V gene: TRBV29-1; CDR3 DNA: TGCAGCGTTGGAGTCAACAGAGCCCATGGCTACACCTTC; CDR3 protein: CSVGVNRAHGYTF
clone size: few; J gene: TRBJ2-5; D gene: .; V gene: TRBV7-9; CDR3 DNA: TGTGCCAGCAGCTTAGTCGTCGCTCTTTTGGGGCCCCAGTACTTC; CDR3 protein: CASSLVVALLGPQYF
clone size: .; J gene: TRBJ1-6; D gene: TRBD1; V gene: TRBV7-8; CDR3 DNA: TGTGCCAGCAGAAAACGCCGGGACAGAGATTCACCCCTCCACTTT; CDR3 protein: CASRKRRDRDSPLHF
clone size: .; J gene: TRBJ2-1; D gene: .; V gene: TRBV7-3; CDR3 DNA: TGTGCCAGCAGCTCACAGAATGAGCAGTTCTTC; CDR3 protein: CASSSQNEQFF
clone size: few; J gene: TRBJ2-7; D gene: .; V gene: TRBV9; CDR3 DNA: TGTGCCAGCAGCTCAGATGTCAGGGCCGAATACGAGCAGTACTTC; CDR3 protein: CASSSDVRAEYEQYF
clone size: few; J gene: TRBJ2-7; D gene: .; V gene: TRBV28; CDR3 DNA: TGTGCCAGCAGTTTTCCTGGGACGGCGCGCGGTGTGACCATTAACTACGAGCAGTACTTC; CDR3 protein: CASSFPGTARGVTINYEQYF
clone size: many; J gene: TRBJ2-7; D gene: .; V gene: TRBV5-5; CDR3 DNA: TGTGCCAGCAGCTTGGCCCTCGGGGCCTACGAGCAGTACTTC; CDR3 protein: CASSLALGAYEQYF
clone size: .; J gene: TRBJ1-2; D gene: TRBD1; V gene: TRBV7-3; CDR3 DNA: TGTGCCAGCAGCCCAGGGGGGTCCACCTATGGCTACACCTTC; CDR3 protein: CASSPGGSTYGYTF
clone size: few; J gene: TRBJ2-1; D gene: TRBD1; V gene: TRBV4-1; CDR3 DNA: TGCGCCAGCAGCCAAGAAAGCAGGACAGGGCGGAATGAGCAGTTCTTC; CDR3 protein: CASSQESRTGRNEQFF
clone size: few; J gene: TRBJ1-2; D gene: .; V gene: TRBV27; CDR3 DNA: TGTGCCAGCAGTTTATCGATACAGGGAGGTGGTGGCTACACCTTC; CDR3 protein: CASSLSIQGGGGYTF
clone size: .; J gene: TRBJ2-4; D gene: .; V gene: TRBV20-1; CDR3 DNA: TGCAGTGCTAGTAGTGCAGGGGAAGCCAAAAACATTCAGTACTTC; CDR3 protein: CSASSAGEAKNIQYF
clone size: .; J gene: TRBJ1-5; D gene: .; V gene: TRBV12-3/TRBV12-4; CDR3 DNA: TGTGCTAGCAGTTTCCAATCCAACAGCTACAATCAGCCCCAGCATTTT; CDR3 protein: CASSFQSNSYNQPQHF
clone size: .; J gene: TRBJ1-2; D gene: .; V gene: TRBV3-1; CDR3 DNA: TGTGCCAGCAGCCAAGTGGGCCACGACGGCTACACCTTC; CDR3 protein: CASSQVGHDGYTF
clone size: .; J gene: TRBJ2-7; D gene: TRBD1; V gene: TRBV5-1; CDR3 DNA: TGCGCCAGCAGCTTGGGGGCCTTCCGGGACAGCGCTAACTACGAGCAGTACTTC; CDR3 protein: CASSLGAFRDSANYEQYF
clone size: .; J gene: TRBJ1-1; D gene: .; V gene: TRBV9; CDR3 DNA: TGTGCCAGCAGCGAAGGGACGTGGGCCACTGAAGCTTTCTTT; CDR3 protein: CASSEGTWATEAFF
clone size: .; J gene: TRBJ2-1; D gene: TRBD1; V gene: TRBV24-1; CDR3 DNA: TGTGCCACCAGTGACACCACAGGACAGGGTGGGTTGGGGGTGCATGAGCAGTTCTTC; CDR3 protein: CATSDTTGQGGLGVHEQFF
clone size: .; J gene: TRBJ2-6; D gene: TRBD1; V gene: TRBV20-1; CDR3 DNA: TGCAGTGCTAGCCAGGGGGTTAGTGGGGCCAACGTCCTGACTTTC; CDR3 protein: CSASQGVSGANVLTF
clone size: few; J gene: TRBJ1-4; D gene: .; V gene: TRBV4-2; CDR3 DNA: TGTGCCAGCAGCGGACCCTCGACACAAGGGCTTGAAAAACTGTTTTTT; CDR3 protein: CASSGPSTQGLEKLFF
clone size: .; J gene: TRBJ2-7; D gene: .; V gene: TRBV6-5; CDR3 DNA: TGTGCCAGCAGTTACAATCCTGTGCCCAACCCCTACAATGAGCAGTACTTC; CDR3 protein: CASSYNPVPNPYNEQYF
clone size: many; J gene: TRBJ1-2; D gene: TRBD1; V gene: TRBV7-9; CDR3 DNA: TGTGCCAGCAGCGCGACAGGGGTTGGTGGCTACACCTTC; CDR3 protein: CASSATGVGGYTF
clone size: .; J gene: TRBJ2-7; D gene: TRBD1; V gene: TRBV24-1; CDR3 DNA: TGTGCCACCAGCCCCGCCGGACAGGCGGGCTACGAGCAGTACTTC; CDR3 protein: CATSPAGQAGYEQYF
clone size: few; J gene: TRBJ1-2; D gene: .; V gene: TRBV6-7; CDR3 DNA: TGTGCCCGCAGTTACCCCGGGGATGGCTACACCTTC; CDR3 protein: CARSYPGDGYTF
clone size: few; J gene: TRBJ2-7; D gene: TRBD1; V gene: TRBV30; CDR3 DNA: TGTGCCTGGAGTGTACAGGGGGGCTCCTACGAGCAGTACTTC; CDR3 protein: CAWSVQGGSYEQYF
clone size: few; J gene: TRBJ1-5; D gene: .; V gene: TRBV4-3; CDR3 DNA: TGCGCCAGCAGCCAAGAAATTTACCTGGACATCTCGAATCAGCCCCAGCATTTT; CDR3 protein: CASSQEIYLDISNQPQHF
clone size: few; J gene: TRBJ2-7; D gene: .; V gene: TRBV28; CDR3 DNA: TGTGCCAGCAAGAGAAATTCCTACGAGCAGTACTTC; CDR3 protein: CASKRNSYEQYF
clone size: .; J gene: TRBJ2-4; D gene: .; V gene: TRBV6-6; CDR3 DNA: TGTGCCAGCAGTTATGTACAGAACTTAGCCAAAAATATTCAGTACTTC; CDR3 protein: CASSYVQNLAKNIQYF
clone size: .; J gene: TRBJ1-1; D gene: TRBD1; V gene: TRBV7-7; CDR3 DNA: TGTGCTAGCAGCCCCCTACGCAGGGGACAGGGAAACACTGAAGCTTTCTTT; CDR3 protein: CASSPLRRGQGNTEAFF
clone size: once; J gene: TRBJ1-6; D gene: .; V gene: TRBV5-4; CDR3 DNA: TGTGCCGGGTCCTCGGACATATCGAATTCACCCCTCCACTTT; CDR3 protein: CAGSSDISNSPLHF